The 4 T cell receptor beta chains presented below share a single source sample, sequenced in a study of cytotoxic CD8 clonotypes in ibrutinib-treated CLL. Using immunoSEQ multiplex PCR, the repertoire was profiled, and TCRdb retains in-frame clones only, with some absent. The table records some 93,000 clones, 60% to 80% of them present only once. Sequencing used PBMCs, obtained after 12 months of ibrutinib treatment. These receptors were obtained from a human donor with chronic lymphocytic leukemia.

This CDR3 reads CAWSVRETANEQFF. The CDR3 nucleotides are TGTGCCTGGAGTGTACGAGAGACAGCCAATGAGCAGTTCTTC. V gene TRBV30 combines with J gene TRBJ2-1; tentative D call: TRBD1 (5 bases). The germline V and J ends were trimmed by 0 bases and 6 bases, with 12 bases remaining between them. This CDR3 contains 14 residues. Germline loops: CDR1 GTSNPN, CDR2 SVGIG (reference sequence).

This clone was seen only a few times. The J gene is TRBJ2-4, the V gene TRBV11-1; D unresolved. This CDR3 contains 15 residues. CDR1 and CDR2 (germline): SGHAT, FQDESV (reference sequence). Trimming shortened V by 1 base and J by 7 bases, and 14 bases separated the two germline ends. The CDR3 sequence is CASSLEPRFENIQYF. CDR3 in DNA: TGTGCCAGCAGCTTAGAGCCCCGCTTTGAGAACATTCAGTACTTC. The full variable domain, rest sourced from reference TRBV11-1 and TRBJ2-4, is EAEVAQSPRYKITEKSQAVAFWCDPISGHATLYWYRQILGQGPELLVQFQDESVVDDSQLPKDRFSAERLKGVDSTLKIQPAELGDSAMYLCASSLEPRFENIQYFGAGTRLSVL.

The genes are TRBV29-1 and TRBJ2-2, with 10 bases fitting TRBD1. Germline CDR1 reads SQVTM; CDR2 reads ANQGSEA. CDR3 length equals 15 residues. J lost 3 bases, V lost 7 bases, and 8 bases had no gene match. In DNA form, the CDR3 reads TGCAGCGCATCGGCCGGGACAGGGGACACCGGGGAGCTGTTTTTT. Protein product: CSASAGTGDTGELFF.

The rearrangement uses TRBV7-3 and TRBJ2-3; TRBD2 matches at 7 bases. Germline CDR1 reads SGHTA; CDR2 reads FQGTGA. V trimming: 5 bases; J trimming: 6 bases; junction bases outside the gene matches: 11. The CDR3 contains 15 residues. CDR3 nucleotides: TGTGCCAGCAGCCCACAAGCGGGGATGAGGGATACGCAGTATTTT. Its translation: CASSPQAGMRDTQYF.